The entry below gives a single T cell receptor beta chain sequence along with its context. Assay used: immunoSEQ multiplex PCR; TCRdb lists only in-frame clones, some missing. The repertoire holds about 170,000 clones, with over 85% as singletons. The data belong to a study of T cell responses to AZD1222 COVID-19 vaccine. Across the study: Second-dose schedules of about 4 or about 12 weeks were combined.

Per the germline V gene, CDR1 is KGHSH and CDR2 is LQKENI. V was trimmed by 6 bases and J by 3 bases, leaving 24 bases between them. The CDR3 has 18 amino acids. The clonotype was recovered from an adult in good health. Source: peripheral blood, taken on day 0 of AZD1222 vaccination. The rearrangement joins TRBV18 to TRBJ1-3; D not resolved. CDR3 region: CASSPFEGNGVYGNTIYF. Here the CDR3 DNA reads TGTGCCAGCTCCCCGTTCGAGGGAAACGGAGTATATGGAAACACCATATATTTT.